The rows below give T cell receptor beta chains drawn from one sample of a study of blood T cells in healthy people across ages. A single record per CDR3 protein comes from TCRdb applying MiXCR to the 5' RACE reads. This table has some 370,000 distinct CDR3 sequences, about 52% appearing once. The sample comprised blood. Receptors were obtained from a man aged 55 to 70 in good health. Each CDR3 is given with its conserved first and last residue. A D gene is named only where the DNA matches it firmly. Part of the rows lack a size; the others show once, few, many or a class for expanded clones.

J gene: TRBJ2-2
clone size: -
V gene: TRBV12-3/TRBV12-4
D gene: TRBD2
CDR3 protein: CASSLQGGTGEPFF
CDR3 DNA: TGTGCCAGCAGTTTACAGGGAGGGACCGGGGAGCCGTTTTTT

J gene: TRBJ2-1
clone size: -
V gene: TRBV20-1
D gene: TRBD1
CDR3 protein: CSAPRQGRTNEQFF
CDR3 DNA: TGCAGTGCTCCCCGACAGGGGAGGACCAATGAGCAGTTCTTC

J gene: TRBJ2-3
clone size: few
V gene: TRBV7-2
D gene: -
CDR3 protein: CASSSATSTDTQYF
CDR3 DNA: TGTGCCAGCAGCTCGGCGACTAGCACAGATACGCAGTATTTT

J gene: TRBJ1-5
clone size: -
V gene: TRBV6-6
D gene: -
CDR3 protein: CASTPIGRAVQPQHF
CDR3 DNA: TGTGCCAGCACCCCAATAGGCAGGGCAGTTCAGCCCCAGCATTTT

J gene: TRBJ2-1
clone size: -
V gene: TRBV4-2
D gene: -
CDR3 protein: CASSPRGGAGNEQFF
CDR3 DNA: TGTGCCAGCAGCCCCCGAGGGGGGGCCGGGAATGAGCAGTTCTTC

J gene: TRBJ2-1
clone size: few
V gene: TRBV20-1
D gene: TRBD2
CDR3 protein: CSADRGLAGGSDEQFF
CDR3 DNA: TGCAGTGCGGATAGGGGCCTCGCGGGGGGTTCGGATGAGCAGTTCTTC

J gene: TRBJ2-3
clone size: -
V gene: TRBV6-5
D gene: -
CDR3 protein: CASSRDLVDTQYF
CDR3 DNA: TGTGCCAGCAGTCGGGACTTGGTAGATACGCAGTATTTT

J gene: TRBJ2-3
clone size: -
V gene: TRBV28
D gene: TRBD2
CDR3 protein: CASSLRILAGVRGATDTQYF
CDR3 DNA: TGTGCCAGCAGTTTAAGGATCCTAGCGGGAGTGAGGGGGGCCACAGATACGCAGTATTTT

J gene: TRBJ1-5
clone size: -
V gene: TRBV4-1
D gene: TRBD1
CDR3 protein: CASSQDLGTGGSSYQPQHF
CDR3 DNA: TGCGCCAGCAGCCAAGATCTTGGGACAGGGGGCTCTTCTTATCAGCCCCAGCATTTT

J gene: TRBJ1-1
clone size: -
V gene: TRBV20-1
D gene: TRBD1
CDR3 protein: CSASQGASTEAFF
CDR3 DNA: TGCAGTGCTTCTCAGGGGGCGAGCACTGAAGCTTTCTTT

J gene: TRBJ2-3
clone size: many
V gene: TRBV5-4
D gene: TRBD2
CDR3 protein: CATHGGPASGRAADTQYF
CDR3 DNA: TGTGCCACCCACGGGGGGCCAGCTAGCGGGAGGGCAGCAGATACGCAGTATTTT

J gene: TRBJ2-3
clone size: -
V gene: TRBV4-2
D gene: -
CDR3 protein: CASSQLKGPIAGTDTQYF
CDR3 DNA: TGTGCCAGCAGCCAATTGAAGGGGCCCATAGCAGGCACAGATACGCAGTATTTT

J gene: TRBJ2-5
clone size: few
V gene: TRBV20-1
D gene: -
CDR3 protein: CSAREPGRQRETQYF
CDR3 DNA: TGCAGTGCTAGAGAACCGGGACGCCAAAGAGAGACCCAGTACTTC

J gene: TRBJ2-7
clone size: -
V gene: TRBV7-2
D gene: -
CDR3 protein: CASRKTTAFSYEQYF
CDR3 DNA: TGTGCCAGCAGGAAAACGACAGCGTTCTCCTACGAGCAGTACTTC

J gene: TRBJ2-3
clone size: many
V gene: TRBV5-1
D gene: -
CDR3 protein: CASSFRATGGTDTQYF
CDR3 DNA: TGCGCCAGCAGCTTTCGGGCAACCGGAGGCACAGATACGCAGTATTTT

J gene: TRBJ2-3
clone size: -
V gene: TRBV12-3/TRBV12-4
D gene: TRBD2
CDR3 protein: CASRTSGGVSTDAQYF
CDR3 DNA: TGTGCCAGCAGGACTAGCGGGGGGGTTAGCACAGATGCGCAGTATTTT

J gene: TRBJ2-1
clone size: few
V gene: TRBV27
D gene: -
CDR3 protein: CASSLWGSNNEQFF
CDR3 DNA: TGTGCCAGCAGTTTATGGGGGTCCAACAATGAGCAGTTCTTC

J gene: TRBJ1-4
clone size: -
V gene: TRBV20-1
D gene: -
CDR3 protein: CSAAIRSSLFF
CDR3 DNA: TGCAGTGCAGCAATCAGATCAAGCCTGTTTTTT

J gene: TRBJ1-1
clone size: -
V gene: TRBV6-4
D gene: -
CDR3 protein: CASSNRGGTEAFF
CDR3 DNA: TGTGCCAGCAGTAACCGGGGGGGCACTGAAGCTTTCTTT

J gene: TRBJ2-5
clone size: -
V gene: TRBV5-1
D gene: -
CDR3 protein: CASSLVKGGETQYF
CDR3 DNA: TGCGCCAGCAGCTTGGTGAAGGGGGGGGAGACCCAGTACTTC

J gene: TRBJ2-1
clone size: -
V gene: TRBV20-1
D gene: TRBD2
CDR3 protein: CRARGLAEATYNEQFF
CDR3 DNA: TGCCGTGCTAGAGGGCTAGCGGAGGCTACCTACAATGAGCAGTTCTTC

J gene: TRBJ2-1
clone size: -
V gene: TRBV6-1
D gene: -
CDR3 protein: CASRQRPGQGGAYNEQFF
CDR3 DNA: TGTGCCAGCAGACAACGCCCCGGCCAGGGAGGCGCCTACAATGAGCAGTTCTTC

J gene: TRBJ1-2
clone size: -
V gene: TRBV5-6
D gene: -
CDR3 protein: CASSKTGTYNYGYTF
CDR3 DNA: TGTGCCAGCAGCAAGACAGGAACCTATAACTATGGCTACACCTTC

J gene: TRBJ2-1
clone size: -
V gene: TRBV20-1
D gene: TRBD2
CDR3 protein: CSAGATSGYNEQFF
CDR3 DNA: TGCAGTGCTGGGGCGACTAGCGGATACAATGAGCAGTTCTTC

J gene: TRBJ2-1
clone size: -
V gene: TRBV3-1
D gene: TRBD2
CDR3 protein: CASSLGRAGGNEQFF
CDR3 DNA: TGTGCCAGCAGCCTTGGACGAGCGGGGGGAAATGAGCAGTTCTTC

J gene: TRBJ2-5
clone size: -
V gene: TRBV7-2
D gene: -
CDR3 protein: CASSVTRRETQYF
CDR3 DNA: TGTGCCAGCAGCGTAACTAGGAGGGAGACCCAGTACTTC

J gene: TRBJ2-4
clone size: -
V gene: TRBV7-2
D gene: -
CDR3 protein: CASSPLPPTVQYF
CDR3 DNA: TGTGCCAGCAGCCCGTTGCCCCCTACGGTGCAGTACTTC

J gene: TRBJ2-5
clone size: -
V gene: TRBV20-1
D gene: -
CDR3 protein: CSASFGQQETQYF
CDR3 DNA: TGCAGTGCTAGTTTCGGACAGCAAGAGACCCAGTACTTC

J gene: TRBJ2-7
clone size: many
V gene: TRBV4-2
D gene: -
CDR3 protein: CASSHGSGAQYF
CDR3 DNA: TGTGCCAGCAGCCACGGTTCCGGGGCGCAGTACTTC

J gene: TRBJ2-5
clone size: few
V gene: TRBV28
D gene: TRBD1
CDR3 protein: CASSPGTGARETQYF
CDR3 DNA: TGTGCCAGCAGTCCCGGGACAGGGGCTCGGGAGACCCAGTACTTC

J gene: TRBJ1-2
clone size: -
V gene: TRBV11-2
D gene: -
CDR3 protein: CASSLADGYYGYTF
CDR3 DNA: TGTGCCAGCAGCTTAGCGGACGGATACTATGGCTACACCTTC

J gene: TRBJ1-2
clone size: few
V gene: TRBV5-1
D gene: -
CDR3 protein: CASSVGGPYGYTF
CDR3 DNA: TGCGCCAGCAGCGTGGGAGGGCCCTATGGCTACACCTTC

J gene: TRBJ2-3
clone size: -
V gene: TRBV5-8
D gene: TRBD2
CDR3 protein: CASTPGGIRTRTQYF
CDR3 DNA: TGTGCCAGCACGCCGGGAGGGATTCGGACCCGCACGCAGTATTTT

J gene: TRBJ2-7
clone size: few
V gene: TRBV27
D gene: -
CDR3 protein: CASSWGGGTYEQYF
CDR3 DNA: TGTGCCAGCAGTTGGGGAGGGGGTACCTACGAGCAGTACTTC

J gene: TRBJ2-3
clone size: -
V gene: TRBV6-2/TRBV6-3
D gene: TRBD2
CDR3 protein: CAGAGVPTDTQYF
CDR3 DNA: TGTGCCGGGGCGGGGGTCCCCACAGATACGCAGTATTTT

J gene: TRBJ2-1
clone size: once
V gene: TRBV20-1
D gene: TRBD2
CDR3 protein: CSARSYYLAGDPISYNEQFF
CDR3 DNA: TGCAGTGCTAGGAGTTATTATCTTGCGGGAGACCCAATCTCCTACAATGAGCAGTTCTTC

J gene: TRBJ2-5
clone size: -
V gene: TRBV27
D gene: -
CDR3 protein: CASSLFAGYQETQYF
CDR3 DNA: TGTGCCAGCAGTTTATTTGCAGGGTACCAAGAGACCCAGTACTTC

J gene: TRBJ2-5
clone size: few
V gene: TRBV11-2
D gene: -
CDR3 protein: CASSFTQSPGTQYF
CDR3 DNA: TGTGCCAGCAGCTTTACCCAGTCCCCGGGGACCCAGTACTTC

J gene: TRBJ2-5
clone size: -
V gene: TRBV7-2
D gene: -
CDR3 protein: CASSFYGQGETQYF
CDR3 DNA: TGTGCCAGCAGCTTTTATGGGCAGGGAGAGACCCAGTACTTC

J gene: TRBJ1-2
clone size: once
V gene: TRBV29-1
D gene: -
CDR3 protein: CSVVLGHNYGYTF
CDR3 DNA: TGCAGCGTTGTTCTGGGACACAACTATGGCTACACCTTC

J gene: TRBJ2-2
clone size: -
V gene: TRBV6-5
D gene: TRBD1
CDR3 protein: CASTKDRFSTGELFF
CDR3 DNA: TGTGCCAGCACCAAGGACAGGTTTTCCACCGGGGAGCTGTTTTTT

J gene: TRBJ2-1
clone size: -
V gene: TRBV9
D gene: -
CDR3 protein: CASSIDVGGSSYNEQFF
CDR3 DNA: TGTGCCAGCAGCATAGACGTTGGGGGATCCTCCTACAATGAGCAGTTCTTC

J gene: TRBJ2-7
clone size: -
V gene: TRBV6-2/TRBV6-3
D gene: -
CDR3 protein: CASRSSRGGSYEQYF
CDR3 DNA: TGTGCCAGCAGAAGTAGCAGGGGGGGTTCCTACGAGCAGTACTTC

J gene: TRBJ2-3
clone size: -
V gene: TRBV7-6
D gene: TRBD2
CDR3 protein: CASSFWTSGTDTQYF
CDR3 DNA: TGTGCCAGCAGCTTTTGGACTAGCGGCACAGATACGCAGTATTTT

J gene: TRBJ1-5
clone size: -
V gene: TRBV19
D gene: -
CDR3 protein: CARGGPDQPQHF
CDR3 DNA: TGTGCCAGGGGGGGCCCCGATCAGCCCCAGCATTTT

J gene: TRBJ2-5
clone size: few
V gene: TRBV20-1
D gene: TRBD2
CDR3 protein: CSVGLAGETQYF
CDR3 DNA: TGCAGTGTAGGACTAGCTGGGGAGACCCAGTACTTC

J gene: TRBJ2-5
clone size: -
V gene: TRBV2
D gene: -
CDR3 protein: CASRDQTGWYGEQYF
CDR3 DNA: TGTGCCAGCAGGGACCAAACTGGGTGGTATGGAGAGCAGTACTTC

J gene: TRBJ2-3
clone size: few
V gene: TRBV20-1
D gene: -
CDR3 protein: CSASQTTDTQYF
CDR3 DNA: TGCAGTGCTTCTCAAACCACAGATACGCAGTATTTT

J gene: TRBJ2-4
clone size: -
V gene: TRBV29-1
D gene: -
CDR3 protein: CSVVSTPPAKNIQYF
CDR3 DNA: TGCAGCGTTGTTAGCACTCCACCGGCCAAAAACATTCAGTACTTC

J gene: TRBJ2-7
clone size: few
V gene: TRBV7-2
D gene: -
CDR3 protein: CASSKDVGEQYF
CDR3 DNA: TGTGCCAGCAGCAAGGACGTGGGGGAGCAGTACTTC

J gene: TRBJ2-7
clone size: -
V gene: TRBV18
D gene: -
CDR3 protein: CASSPLQGGSSYEQYF
CDR3 DNA: TGTGCCAGCTCACCACTCCAGGGTGGGAGCTCCTACGAGCAGTACTTC

J gene: TRBJ2-7
clone size: once
V gene: TRBV18
D gene: -
CDR3 protein: CASSPQQGWENEQYF
CDR3 DNA: TGTGCCAGCTCACCACAGCAAGGGTGGGAGAACGAGCAGTACTTC

J gene: TRBJ2-5
clone size: -
V gene: TRBV20-1
D gene: TRBD2
CDR3 protein: CSARDGGLETQYF
CDR3 DNA: TGCAGTGCTAGGGACGGGGGGTTAGAGACCCAGTACTTC

J gene: TRBJ1-2
clone size: -
V gene: TRBV28
D gene: -
CDR3 protein: CASSYISYGYTF
CDR3 DNA: TGTGCCAGCAGTTATATATCCTATGGCTACACCTTC

J gene: TRBJ2-1
clone size: -
V gene: TRBV6-2/TRBV6-3
D gene: TRBD2
CDR3 protein: CASTATSGSNEQFF
CDR3 DNA: TGTGCCAGCACCGCGACTAGCGGGAGCAATGAGCAGTTCTTC

J gene: TRBJ2-7
clone size: -
V gene: TRBV15
D gene: -
CDR3 protein: CATSKDISYEQYF
CDR3 DNA: TGTGCCACCAGCAAGGACATCTCCTACGAGCAGTACTTC

J gene: TRBJ1-2
clone size: once
V gene: TRBV9
D gene: -
CDR3 protein: CASSVDLGGYGYTF
CDR3 DNA: TGTGCCAGCAGCGTAGACCTGGGAGGGTATGGCTACACCTTC